One sample yielded the 12 T cell receptor beta chains listed below, sequenced in a study of CD8+ T cells in alopecia areata. In each case, RNA was isolated and then reverse transcribed into cDNA as the sequencing template. The table came from immunoSEQ multiplex PCR; TCRdb's copy has only in-frame clones and leaves some out. The profile shows roughly 150,000 clones, about 53% of them singletons. The source material was CD8+ T cells sorted from blood, sampled at week 0. Every receptor here comes from a human donor with alopecia areata.

J is TRBJ1-2 and V is TRBV4-3; tentative D call: TRBD1 (6 bases). Germline V lookup: CDR1 LGHNA, CDR2 YSLEER. Trimming took off 0 bases at V and 4 bases at J, with 12 bases between the two ends. The CDR3 consists of 15 residues. The CDR3 sequence: CASSQDFTGSYGYTF. In nucleotides, the CDR3 is TGCGCCAGCAGCCAAGATTTTACAGGGTCCTATGGCTACACCTTC.

Only a few counts were recorded for this clone. The chain employs TRBV29-1 and TRBJ2-4, with 10 nucleotides matching TRBD1. V shed 3 bases and J 1 base; nucleotides not matched to a gene: 12. This CDR3 comprises 18 residues. CDR1 is SQVTM, CDR2 ANQGSEA, per germline. The CDR3 reads CSVEVRPQGQGAKNIQYF. Here the CDR3 DNA reads TGCAGCGTTGAGGTCCGTCCACAGGGACAGGGGGCCAAAAACATTCAGTACTTC. Variable domain in full (rest from reference TRBV29-1 and TRBJ2-4): SAVISQKPSRDICQRGTSLTIQCQVDSQVTMMFWYRQQPGQSLTLIATANQGSEATYESGFVIDKFPISRPNLTFSTLTVSNMSPEDSSIYLCSVEVRPQGQGAKNIQYFGAGTRLSVL.

A few counts support this clone. This chain uses TRBV11-2 with TRBJ2-3; D remains unclear. Deletions cut 5 bases from V and 2 bases from J, with 11 bases between. Per germline, CDR1 SGHAT and CDR2 FQNNGV. The CDR3 is 14 amino acids. CDR3 residues: CASSPLMSTDTQYF. In DNA form, the CDR3 reads TGTGCCAGCAGCCCCCTCATGTCCACAGATACGCAGTATTTT.

For this clone: The identical CDR3 is also encoded by other nucleotide sequences in the sample. The V call is TRBV19, the J call TRBJ2-1, with D possibly being TRBD1 or TRBD2 (5 bases each). Germline lookup yields CDR1 LNHDA and CDR2 SQIVND (reference sequence). The CDR3 contains 15 residues. Trimming cost V 6 bases and J 0 bases, with 12 bases left between them. CDR3 sequence: CASSPSGSSYNEQFF. In DNA form, the CDR3 reads TGTGCCAGTAGCCCCTCAGGGAGCTCCTACAATGAGCAGTTCTTC. The whole variable domain, filled in from reference TRBV19 and TRBJ2-1, reads DGGITQSPKYLFRKEGQNVTLSCEQNLNHDAMYWYRQDPGQGLRLIYYSQIVNDFQKGDIAEGYSVSREKKESFPLTVTSAQKNPTAFYLCASSPSGSSYNEQFFGPGTRLTVL.

CDR3 loop: CASSHPSGERNYGYTF. In nucleotides, the CDR3 is TGTGCCAGCAGCCATCCCTCCGGGGAGAGAAACTATGGCTACACCTTC. The chain recombines TRBV13 with TRBJ1-2; no clear D gene. There are 16 residues in the CDR3. Germline loops: CDR1 PRHDT, CDR2 FYEKMQ (reference sequence). Trimming left V 5 bases short and J 2 bases short, with 18 bases between. The full variable domain, with the rest looked up from reference TRBV13 and TRBJ1-2, is AAGVIQSPRHLIKEKRETATLKCYPIPRHDTVYWYQQGPGQDPQFLISFYEKMQSDKGSIPDRFSAQQFSDYHSELNMSSLELGDSALYFCASSHPSGERNYGYTFGSGTRLTVV.

This clone came up many times. The rearrangement uses TRBV4-3 and TRBJ1-1, with a weak D call TRBD1 (5 bases). Trimming removed 0 bases from V and 5 bases from J, with 13 bases in between. This CDR3 is 15 amino acids long. Germline V gene sequence: CDR1 LGHNA, CDR2 YSLEER. CDR3 protein: CASSQELGGVTEAFF. The CDR3 nucleotides are TGCGCCAGCAGCCAAGAGCTTGGGGGGGTAACTGAAGCTTTCTTT.

This clone has only one observation. The genes are TRBV9 and TRBJ2-3; D not resolved. Between the trimmed V and J ends, which lost 4 bases and 5 bases, there was a span of 14 bases. This CDR3 has 14 residues. From germline, CDR1 is SGDLS and CDR2 YYNGEE. CDR3 coding DNA: TGTGCCAGCAGCCCTCCTGCTAATATAGATACGCAGTATTTT. Translating it yields CASSPPANIDTQYF.

This clone was seen a handful of times. The rearrangement links TRBV6-5 to TRBJ1-5; TRBD1 aligns across 8 bases. Germline values: CDR1 MNHEY, CDR2 SVGAGI. The CDR3 extends over 15 amino acids. V was pared by 5 bases and J by 4 bases, with 7 bases of the junction left unmatched. The CDR3 DNA reads as TGTGCCAGCAGTCCACGACAGGGGCCTAATCAGCCCCAGCATTTT. Translation: CASSPRQGPNQPQHF.

On this clone itself: Other DNA sequences in this sample translate to the same CDR3. The V gene is TRBV9, the J gene TRBJ2-7; either TRBD1 or TRBD2 may supply D (5 bases each). The CDR3 extends over 15 amino acids. The V and J ends lost 3 bases and 0 bases respectively, with 13 bases between them. Germline-derived CDR1 and CDR2 are SGDLS and YYNGEE. As DNA, the CDR3 is TGTGCCAGCAGCGCCGGGACGGGGAGCTCCTACGAGCAGTACTTC. Encoded protein: CASSAGTGSSYEQYF.

The J gene is TRBJ2-6, the V gene TRBV29-1, with no clear D. This CDR3 contains 13 residues. Germline assignment: CDR1 SQVTM and CDR2 ANQGSEA. Trimming removed 5 bases at V and 1 base at J, with 6 bases between. The CDR3 is CSVRMSGANVLTF. CDR3 in DNA: TGCAGCGTTCGGATGTCTGGGGCCAACGTCCTGACTTTC.

This clone was observed a handful of times. Other DNA sequences within the sample encode an identical CDR3. J is TRBJ2-7 and V is TRBV10-2; D gene uncertain. The CDR3 covers 11 residues. CDR1 and CDR2 (germline): WSHSY, SAAADI. V was clipped by 3 bases and J by 2 bases, with 2 bases between them. The CDR3 sequence: CASSDPYEQYF. The CDR3 nucleotides read TGCGCCAGCAGTGACCCCTACGAGCAGTACTTC.

This sequence joins TRBV2 and TRBJ1-2, with D possibly matching TRBD1 (6 bases). Germline V lookup: CDR1 SNHLY, CDR2 FYNNEI. The CDR3 is 11 residues long. Trimming took 11 bases from V and 6 from J, leaving 13 bases between them. This chain's CDR3 is CADRRGDGYTF. The CDR3, as DNA: TGTGCCGATCGCAGGGGCGATGGCTACACCTTC.